Below are 25 T cell receptor beta chains sequenced from a single sample in a study of PD-1 blockade in classical Hodgkin lymphoma (dated by TCRdb to 2020 to 2021). Reading the label with the study, this specimen's time point is: cycle 4 day 1 (C4D1), after 6 weeks of nivolumab. Every trial patient had relapsed after autologous stem cell transplantation, and cohorts A, B and C differed in prior brentuximab vedotin exposure. Library preparation was by the immunoSEQ multiplex PCR assay. What TCRdb holds here is the immuneACCESS table cut down to in-frame rearrangements. Part of the clones is not present; checked against another copy, under half of the missing clones reflect an unresolved V gene, and the others are unexplained. Here the sample has roughly 50,000 clones; almost 90% occur a single time. The ten largest account for approximately 15% of the sample. The input for sequencing was peripheral blood mononuclear cells (PBMCs), taken before the fourth cycle of nivolumab. The receptor set was obtained from a human donor with classical Hodgkin lymphoma.

This rearrangement joins TRBV7-9 to TRBJ2-7; 7 positions agree with TRBD2. This CDR3 spans 16 amino acids. V gave up 1 base and J gave up 2 bases; unmatched junction bases: 8. Per the germline V gene, CDR1 is SEHNR and CDR2 is FQNEAQ (reference sequence). In nucleotides, the CDR3 is TGTGCCAGCAGCTTAGGGTCTAGCGGACGAACCTACGAGCAGTACTTC. Translated, it gives CASSLGSSGRTYEQYF.

The chain carries TRBV29-1 and TRBJ2-3; D not resolved. The germline V and J ends were trimmed by 4 bases and 2 bases, with 13 bases remaining between them. The CDR3 has 14 residues. Germline CDR1 SQVTM, CDR2 ANQGSEA. DNA for the CDR3: TGCAGCGTTGTGGCTTTCAAAGTCACAGATACGCAGTATTTT. Translated, it gives CSVVAFKVTDTQYF.

This sequence joins TRBV13 and TRBJ2-5; D might be TRBD2 (7 bases). Per the germline V gene, CDR1 is PRHDT and CDR2 is FYEKMQ (reference sequence). Trimming shortened V by 5 bases and J by 4 bases, and 26 bases separated the two germline ends. The CDR3 is 18 residues long. CDR3 bases: TGTGCCAGCAGCCCCCCCCCGAGGGAGGGGGGGACGGGAGAGACCCAGTACTTC. It encodes CASSPPPREGGTGETQYF.

The chain couples TRBV9 to TRBJ1-3; D may be TRBD1 (5 bases). Germline CDR1 reads SGDLS; CDR2 reads YYNGEE. Trimming shortened V by 4 bases and J by 4 bases, and 21 bases separated the two germline ends. This CDR3 spans 17 amino acids. The DNA of the CDR3 is TGTGCCAGCAGCCCCGGAGGGGCTATCTCTCTGGGAAACACCATATATTTT. Its translation: CASSPGGAISLGNTIYF. Variable domain in full (rest from reference TRBV9 and TRBJ1-3): DSGVTQTPKHLITATGQRVTLRCSPRSGDLSVYWYQQSLDQGLQFLIQYYNGEERAKGNILERFSAQQFPDLHSELNLSSLELGDSALYFCASSPGGAISLGNTIYFGEGSWLTVV.

The V and J genes are TRBV2 and TRBJ1-5, with D maybe TRBD1 (6 bases). Germline V CDR1 and CDR2: SNHLY, FYNNEI. V was trimmed by 7 bases and J by 4 bases, leaving 14 bases between them. This CDR3 spans 14 amino acids. DNA of the CDR3: TGTGCCAGCATGAGGGGGGTAGCAAATCAGCCCCAGCATTTT. Its translation: CASMRGVANQPQHF.

The chain is built from TRBV28 and TRBJ2-1; TRBD2 matches 7 bases. The germline V gene encodes CDR1 MDHEN and CDR2 SYDVKM. V dropped 5 bases and J dropped 4; count of bases not matched to a gene: 5. CDR3 size: 14 residues. CDR3 bases: TGTGCCAGCAGTAAAGGACTAGAGTACAATGAGCAGTTCTTC. This sequence encodes CASSKGLEYNEQFF.

The J gene is TRBJ2-1, the V gene TRBV6-1; D gene uncertain. V was shortened by 2 bases and J by 9 bases, with 17 bases between the two germline ends. This CDR3 contains 15 residues. Germline V gene data show CDR1 as MNHNS and CDR2 as SASEGT. This CDR3 reads CASSEIRVGASEQFF. The CDR3 nucleotides are TGTGCCAGCAGTGAAATTCGGGTAGGAGCGTCTGAGCAGTTCTTC.

This sequence joins TRBV18 and TRBJ1-5, with D perhaps TRBD1 (5 bases). The CDR3 loop spans 14 amino acids. The V gene lost 1 base and the J gene lost 5 bases, with 9 bases spanning the gap. Germline lookup yields CDR1 KGHSH and CDR2 LQKENI. The CDR3 DNA follows: TGTGCCAGCTCACCACTCATAGGGGATCAGCCCCAGCATTTT. Residues: CASSPLIGDQPQHF. The full variable domain, in which reference TRBV18 and TRBJ1-5 provide the parts outside the CDR3, is NAGVMQNPRHLVRRRGQEARLRCSPMKGHSHVYWYRQLPEEGLKFMVYLQKENIIDESGMPKERFSAEFPKEGPSILRIQQVVRGDSAAYFCASSPLIGDQPQHFGDGTRLSIL.

The rearrangement links TRBV4-2 to TRBJ2-3, with D unclear. The germline V gene has CDR1 LGHNA and CDR2 YNFKEQ. This CDR3 is 16 amino acids long. V was clipped by 0 bases and J by 6 bases, with 16 bases between them. The CDR3 spells CASSQDGTILSDTQYF. The CDR3 coding sequence is TGTGCCAGCAGCCAAGATGGAACGATTCTGAGTGATACGCAGTATTTT.

The chain combines TRBV27 with TRBJ2-5; a possible D gene is TRBD1 (7 bases). Per the germline V gene, CDR1 is MNHEY and CDR2 is SMNVEV (reference sequence). Trimming took 6 bases from V and 3 from J, leaving 14 bases between them. This CDR3 has 14 amino acids. CDR3 residues: CASRRQGLEETQYF. CDR3 nucleotide sequence: TGTGCCAGCAGGAGACAGGGACTGGAAGAGACCCAGTACTTC.

The V and J genes are TRBV5-1 and TRBJ2-7, with TRBD2 identical over 7 bases. Germline assignment: CDR1 SGHRS and CDR2 YFSETQ. V shed 0 bases, J shed 2 bases, and the junction held 2 bases outside the gene matches. CDR3 length: 14 residues. CDR3 sequence reads: CASSLVGGAYEQYF. The CDR3 DNA sequence: TGCGCCAGCAGCTTGGTTGGGGGGGCCTACGAGCAGTACTTC.

The V call is TRBV13, the J call TRBJ1-3; D gene ambiguous. Germline V gene data show CDR1 as PRHDT and CDR2 as FYEKMQ (reference sequence). V gave up 5 bases and J gave up 0 bases, with 5 bases separating them. This CDR3 contains 13 residues. The CDR3 protein is CASSLYSGNTIYF. CDR3 in DNA: TGTGCCAGCAGCCTCTACTCTGGAAACACCATATATTTT.

The J gene is TRBJ1-1, the V gene TRBV5-1; D uncertain. The CDR3 has 15 residues. Germline V CDR1 and CDR2: SGHRS, YFSETQ. V was cut by 2 bases and J by 4 bases, with 15 bases left in between. CDR3 amino acids: CASSFNHSPGTEAFF. In DNA, the CDR3 is TGCGCCAGCAGCTTTAATCACTCCCCGGGCACTGAAGCTTTCTTT.

V is TRBV7-8 and J is TRBJ2-4; perhaps TRBD1 as D (6 bases). Germline V CDR1 and CDR2: SGHVS, FQNEAQ. V lost 5 bases and J 8 bases, leaving 19 bases between the germline ends. This CDR3 contains 15 residues. Here the CDR3 reads CASSPGQFRGDIQYF. For the CDR3, the DNA is TGTGCCAGCAGCCCAGGACAGTTCCGAGGGGACATTCAGTACTTC.

The chain carries TRBV19 and TRBJ1-1; D gene ambiguous. The CDR3 totals 13 residues. The germline CDR1 and CDR2 sequences are LNHDA and SQIVND (reference sequence). The V end lost 5 bases, the J end lost 3 bases, and 10 bases lay between the germline ends. CDR3 DNA sequence: TGTGCCAGTAGTGGCCCGGAGGACACTGAAGCTTTCTTT. Its protein product is CASSGPEDTEAFF.

This chain uses TRBV2 with TRBJ2-1; D may correspond to TRBD1 or TRBD2 (5 bases each). The V gene's germline CDR1 is SNHLY and CDR2 FYNNEI. V dropped 5 bases and J dropped 7 bases, with 21 bases sitting between them. This CDR3 spans 16 amino acids. CDR3 residues: CASSLPGLVVWNEQFF. CDR3 DNA sequence: TGTGCCAGCAGTCTCCCGGGGCTAGTGGTATGGAATGAGCAGTTCTTC.

The chain recombines TRBV10-3 with TRBJ1-4; D uncertain. Germline loops: CDR1 ENHRY, CDR2 SYGVKD. This CDR3 contains 12 residues. Trimming took off 1 base at V and 10 bases at J, with 7 bases between the two ends. The CDR3 loop is CAISEWGGKLFF. The DNA for the CDR3 is TGTGCCATCAGTGAGTGGGGAGGAAAACTGTTTTTT.

The rearrangement links TRBV5-1 to TRBJ1-2, with D perhaps matching TRBD1 (6 bases). V was cut by 4 bases and J by 6 bases, with 22 bases left in between. The CDR3 sequence is 16 residues long. Germline V CDR1 and CDR2: SGHRS, YFSETQ. The CDR3 DNA reads as TGCGCCAGCAGCCCGGACAGTTCTACCCTATACCATGGCTACACCTTC. It encodes CASSPDSSTLYHGYTF.

This clone was seen only a few times. The chain has TRBV10-2 and TRBJ2-7, with TRBD1 matching over 10 bases. The CDR3 length is 15 residues. V trimming: 2 bases; J trimming: 2 bases; junction bases outside the gene matches: 3. Germline assignment: CDR1 WSHSY and CDR2 SAAADI. CDR3 sequence: CASSETGTGAYEQYF. The DNA for the CDR3 is TGCGCCAGCAGTGAGACCGGGACAGGGGCCTACGAGCAGTACTTC.

This chain connects TRBV28 to TRBJ2-3, with TRBD2 as a possible D gene (5 bases). V lost 5 bases and J lost 3, with 18 bases in between. Germline lookup yields CDR1 MDHEN and CDR2 SYDVKM. This CDR3 region has 16 residues. The CDR3 DNA is TGTGCCAGCAGTCAAAGCCGGGGTCTGAGGACAGATACGCAGTATTTT. Translating it yields CASSQSRGLRTDTQYF.

The chain carries TRBV10-2 and TRBJ2-3, with 8 bases that match TRBD2. The J segment lost 0 bases and the V segment lost 7 bases, leaving 3 bases of the junction unmatched. The CDR3 length is 14 residues. Germline V gene lookup returns CDR1 WSHSY and CDR2 SAAADI. CDR3 coding DNA: TGCGCCAGCAACCGACTAGCGAGCACAGATACGCAGTATTTT. This sequence encodes CASNRLASTDTQYF.

The V call is TRBV14, the J call TRBJ2-1; D is unresolved. Germline loops: CDR1 SGHDN, CDR2 FVKESK. Trimming left V 3 bases short and J 6 bases short, with 3 bases between. The length of the CDR3 is 11 residues. In DNA, the CDR3 is TGTGCCAGCAGCCATCGCAATGAGCAGTTCTTC. It translates to CASSHRNEQFF. Based on the CDR3 plus reference TRBV14 and TRBJ2-1, the full variable domain is EAGVTQFPSHSVIEKGQTVTLRCDPISGHDNLYWYRRVMGKEIKFLLHFVKESKQDESGMPNNRFLAERTGGTYSTLKVQPAELEDSGVYFCASSHRNEQFFGPGTRLTVL.

V gene TRBV18 combines with J gene TRBJ2-7; 10 bases line up with TRBD1. J gave up 6 bases and V 4 bases, and 9 bases lay outside the gene matches. This CDR3 comprises 15 residues. Germline assignment: CDR1 KGHSH and CDR2 LQKENI. The DNA for the CDR3 is TGTGCCAGCTCACTTTTGGGGGACAGGGGTGGCGAGCAGTACTTC. It is translated as CASSLLGDRGGEQYF.

DNA for the CDR3: TGTGCCAGCAGGGCCGGGCTAGCGTTGGAGCAGTACTTC. Residues: CASRAGLALEQYF. The chain carries TRBV6-5 and TRBJ2-7, with D maybe TRBD2 (6 bases). CDR1 and CDR2 from the germline V gene are MNHEY and SVGAGI. V lost 6 bases to trimming and J lost 7 bases, with 16 bases between them. This CDR3 is 13 amino acids long.

The chain employs TRBV29-1 and TRBJ2-2, with a weak D call TRBD2 (5 bases). The CDR3 is made up of 14 amino acids. Germline-derived CDR1 and CDR2 are SQVTM and ANQGSEA. This chain's CDR3 is CSASPPVFTGELFF. CDR3 coding DNA: TGCAGTGCTAGCCCCCCGGTATTCACCGGGGAGCTGTTTTTT.